The sequence of this TCR beta chain was determined in a study of cytomegalovirus exposure and HLA in healthy donors. A remark on this clone: Its antigen is not known.

Study conclusions and caveats: There were about 160 TCR beta chains listed as cytomegalovirus-associated.

60 Vbeta and 13 Jbeta primers were used in PCR. TCRdb's copy holds only in-frame clones and misses some; the assay was immunoSEQ multiplex PCR. The sample contains some 100,000 clones, approximately 84% of which appear only once. The CDR3 is 15 amino acids. CDR1 and CDR2 from the germline V gene are MNHEY and SVGAGI. V was shortened by 2 bases and J by 2 bases, with 9 bases between the two germline ends. This chain connects TRBV6-5 to TRBJ1-4; D unclear. Sequenced input: PBMCs. The clonotype was recovered from a man younger than 35 in good health and CMV-seronegative. CDR3 region: CASSYEGGTNEKLFF. CDR3 nucleotide sequence: TGTGCCAGCAGTTACGAGGGTGGGACTAATGAAAAACTGTTTTTT.